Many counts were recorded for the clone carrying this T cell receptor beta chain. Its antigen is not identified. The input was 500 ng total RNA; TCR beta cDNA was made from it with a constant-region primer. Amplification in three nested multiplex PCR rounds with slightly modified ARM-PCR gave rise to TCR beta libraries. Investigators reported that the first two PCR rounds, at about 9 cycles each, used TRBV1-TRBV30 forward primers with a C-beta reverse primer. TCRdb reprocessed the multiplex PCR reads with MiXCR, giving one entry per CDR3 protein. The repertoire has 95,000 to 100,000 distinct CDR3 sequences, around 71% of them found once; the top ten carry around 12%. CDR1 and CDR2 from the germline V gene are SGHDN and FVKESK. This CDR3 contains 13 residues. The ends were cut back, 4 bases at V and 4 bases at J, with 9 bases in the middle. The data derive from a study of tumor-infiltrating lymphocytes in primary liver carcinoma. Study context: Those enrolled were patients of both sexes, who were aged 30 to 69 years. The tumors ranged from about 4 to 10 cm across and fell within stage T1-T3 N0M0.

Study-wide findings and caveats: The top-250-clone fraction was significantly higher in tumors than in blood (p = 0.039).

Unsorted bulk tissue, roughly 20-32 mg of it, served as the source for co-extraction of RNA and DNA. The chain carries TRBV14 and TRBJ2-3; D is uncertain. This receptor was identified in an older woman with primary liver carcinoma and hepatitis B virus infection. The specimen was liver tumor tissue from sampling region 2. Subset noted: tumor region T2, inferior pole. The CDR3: CASSRTLADTQYF. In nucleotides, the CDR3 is TGTGCCAGCAGCCGAACCCTCGCAGATACGCAGTATTTT.